This T cell receptor (beta chain) was found in a study of T cells in Graves' hyperthyroidism and ophthalmopathy. Study-wide points: In blood, most of the thyroid clonotypes expanded above 0.001 were also present.

What was amplified from RNA transcripts were TCR beta CDR3 regions. The primer set for the first-round RT-PCR of the TCR CDR3 was HTBI. TCRdb called the multiplex PCR reads again in MiXCR, with one record for every CDR3 protein. The sample has hundreds of thousands of distinct CDR3 sequences; about 45% are singletons. Details on this clonotype: Its antigen remains unidentified.

The CDR3 consists of 14 residues. Germline V lookup: CDR1 LNHDA, CDR2 SQIVND (reference sequence). Trimming removed 9 bases from V and 7 bases from J; junction bases left unmatched: 11. Each diagnosis was grounded in clinical symptoms, serum thyroxine and TRAb, thyroid ultrasound, and orbital computed tomography. The V call is TRBV19, the J call TRBJ1-2; 10 nucleotides line up with TRBD1. The TCR comes from an adult man with Graves' disease, either hyperthyroidism or ophthalmopathy (not recorded which). The sample was peripheral blood or thyroid tissue (not recorded which). The CDR3 coding sequence is TGTGCCAGCAGCCCGCCGGGACAGGGGACTGGCTACACCTTC. This encodes CASSPPGQGTGYTF. Full variable domain (outside the CDR3, taken from reference TRBV19 and TRBJ1-2): DGGITQSPKYLFRKEGQNVTLSCEQNLNHDAMYWYRQDPGQGLRLIYYSQIVNDFQKGDIAEGYSVSREKKESFPLTVTSAQKNPTAFYLCASSPPGQGTGYTFGSGTRLTVV.